One sample yielded the 7 T cell receptor beta chains listed below, sequenced in a study of cytomegalovirus exposure and HLA in healthy donors. This PCR relied on a set of 60 Vbeta primers and 13 Jbeta primers. Clones were sequenced by immunoSEQ multiplex PCR, and TCRdb holds only the in-frame ones, with some missing. The table records roughly 180,000 clones, about 73% of them present only once. The sample consisted of PBMCs. Receptors originate from a woman aged 45-60 years in good health and CMV-seropositive.

V gene TRBV7-2 combines with J gene TRBJ2-5; the D is unclear. CDR3 length: 13 amino acids. CDR1 and CDR2 (germline): SGHTA, FQGNSA. Trimming cost V 3 bases and J 2 bases, with 7 bases left between them. The CDR3 nucleotides are TGTGCCAGCAGCTTGGCAGCGCAAGAGACCCAGTACTTC. Amino acid sequence: CASSLAAQETQYF.

The V gene is TRBV6-1, the J gene TRBJ1-5; D is unresolved. This CDR3 is built from 14 residues. The V gene's germline CDR1 is MNHNS and CDR2 SASEGT. Trimming took 1 base from V and 5 from J, leaving 9 bases between them. CDR3 region: CASSEGEGYQPQHF. The CDR3 coding sequence is TGTGCCAGCAGTGAAGGGGAGGGCTATCAGCCCCAGCATTTT.

In this sample, this clone turned up a few times. The chain carries TRBV11-2 and TRBJ2-1, with TRBD2 as a possible D gene (5 bases). V was pared by 7 bases and J by 0 bases, with 13 bases between. The CDR3 extends over 15 amino acids. Germline CDR1 is SGHAT and CDR2 is FQNNGV. CDR3 region: CASTTLGSSYNEQFF. CDR3 DNA: TGTGCCAGCACGACCTTGGGGAGCTCCTACAATGAGCAGTTCTTC.

V and J are TRBV2 and TRBJ1-1, with 9 positions matching TRBD1. CDR1 SNHLY and CDR2 FYNNEI come from the germline V gene. Trimming cost V 3 bases and J 0 bases; bases outside gene matches: 11. This CDR3 spans 18 amino acids. The CDR3 bases are TGTGCCAGCAGTGACCCTATGACAGGGGGAAAATTGAACACTGAAGCTTTCTTT. Its translation is CASSDPMTGGKLNTEAFF.

Here the CDR3 DNA reads TGTGCCACCAGCAGAGGAGGCCCTGGAGTGAACTATGGCTACACCTTC. Translated: CATSRGGPGVNYGYTF. The chain has TRBV15 and TRBJ1-2; D gene unclear. The germline V and J ends were trimmed by 1 base and 2 bases, with 14 bases remaining between them. Germline CDR1 LNHNV, CDR2 YYDKDF (reference sequence). The CDR3 covers 16 residues. Based on the CDR3 plus reference TRBV15 and TRBJ1-2, the full variable domain is DAMVIQNPRYQVTQFGKPVTLSCSQTLNHNVMYWYQQKSSQAPKLLFHYYDKDFNNEADTPDNFQSRRPNTSFCFLDIRSPGLGDTAMYLCATSRGGPGVNYGYTFGSGTRLTVV.

The sample holds one count of this clone. CDR3 protein: CASSPPRRDWGNTIYF. Written as DNA, the CDR3 is TGTGCCAGCTCACCACCGCGTCGGGACTGGGGAAACACCATATATTTT. The chain combines TRBV18 with TRBJ1-3; tentatively, D is TRBD1 (5 bases). Germline values: CDR1 KGHSH, CDR2 LQKENI. Trimming took 0 bases from V and 4 from J, leaving 13 bases between them. The CDR3 is made up of 16 amino acids.

Details on this clone: Relative to the germline gene, one junction end is altered; a read error may explain this. V and J are TRBV7-9 and TRBJ2-1, with D possibly matching TRBD1 (6 bases). CDR1 and CDR2 from the germline V gene are SEHNR and FQNEAQ (reference sequence). CDR3 length equals 13 residues. CDR3 sequence: CSSSPWDNNEQFF. The CDR3 DNA sequence: TGTTCCAGCAGCCCCTGGGACAACAATGAGCAGTTCTTC.